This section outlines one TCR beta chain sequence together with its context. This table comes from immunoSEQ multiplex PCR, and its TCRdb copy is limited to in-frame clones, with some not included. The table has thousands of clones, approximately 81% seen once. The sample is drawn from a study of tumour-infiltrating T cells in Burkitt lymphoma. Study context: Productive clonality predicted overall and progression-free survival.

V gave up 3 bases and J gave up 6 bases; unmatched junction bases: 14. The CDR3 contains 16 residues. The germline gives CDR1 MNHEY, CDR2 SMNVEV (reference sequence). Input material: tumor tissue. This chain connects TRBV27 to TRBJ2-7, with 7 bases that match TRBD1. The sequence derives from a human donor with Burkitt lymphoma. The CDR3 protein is CASSLKTGQLSLEQYF. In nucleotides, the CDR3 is TGTGCCAGCAGTTTGAAGACAGGGCAGCTCTCTCTCGAGCAGTACTTC.